A single sample gave rise to the 8 T cell receptor beta chains below, sequenced in a study of T cell responses to AZD1222 COVID-19 vaccine. This table comes from immunoSEQ multiplex PCR, and its TCRdb copy is limited to in-frame clones, with some not included. The table lists about 120,000 clones, roughly 90% of them singletons, with approximately 4.8% in the top ten. This material consisted of peripheral blood, taken on day 0 of AZD1222 vaccination. These receptors all come from an adult in good health.

CDR3 sequence: CASSGQGVLGEQFF. As DNA, the CDR3 is TGTGCCAGCAGCGGACAGGGGGTCCTTGGTGAGCAGTTCTTC. The chain joins TRBV5-4 to TRBJ2-1, with 10 nucleotides matching TRBD1. The germline V gene encodes CDR1 SGHNT and CDR2 YYREEE (reference sequence). The CDR3 spans 14 residues. The ends lost 4 bases at V and 9 bases at J; junction bases unmatched: 7.

This clone was counted a single time. The chain is built from TRBV12-3 or TRBV12-4 and TRBJ2-7, with D uncertain. The CDR3 extends over 11 amino acids. V dropped 5 bases and J dropped 3 bases, with 5 bases sitting between them. The DNA for the CDR3 is TGTGCCAGCAGTGACTTCTACGAGCAGTACTTC. Its protein product is CASSDFYEQYF.

This rearrangement joins TRBV3-1 (or the pseudogene TRBV3-2) to TRBJ1-1; 8 bases map to TRBD1. The germline gives CDR1 LGHDT, CDR2 YNNKEL (reference sequence). V lost 5 bases, J lost 11 bases, and 7 bases stayed unmatched. The CDR3 contains 12 residues. DNA of the CDR3: TGTGCCAGCAGCTCCCGGACAGGGTCCGCTTTCTTT. Translated, it gives CASSSRTGSAFF.

The chain links TRBV2 to TRBJ1-1, with 8 bases that match TRBD1. V gave up 3 bases and J gave up 1 base; unmatched junction bases: 10. CDR3 length equals 17 residues. Per the germline V gene, CDR1 is SNHLY and CDR2 is FYNNEI. The CDR3 DNA sequence: TGTGCCAGCAGTGATTGGGCGACAGGGGCTAGGAACACTGAAGCTTTCTTT. Protein: CASSDWATGARNTEAFF.

The chain employs TRBV27 and TRBJ2-1; D possibly matches TRBD1 or TRBD2 (5 bases each). V was trimmed by 6 bases and J by 6 bases, leaving 15 bases between them. Germline assignment: CDR1 MNHEY and CDR2 SMNVEV (reference sequence). The CDR3 sequence is 14 residues long. In nucleotides, the CDR3 is TGTGCCAGCAGCATCTGGGGACCGACCAATGAGCAGTTCTTC. This gives the protein CASSIWGPTNEQFF.

The chain has TRBV7-6 and TRBJ2-7; TRBD2 matches at 12 bases. The CDR3 covers 15 residues. Unmatched junction bases numbered 3, after V lost 5 bases and J lost 1 base. Germline V CDR1 and CDR2: SGHVS, FNYEAQ. DNA of the CDR3: TGTGCCAGCAGCCAACTAGCGGGGGGATCCTACGAGCAGTACTTC. This codes for CASSQLAGGSYEQYF.

The V gene is TRBV6-5, the J gene TRBJ1-2; TRBD1 is a possible D gene (5 bases). The CDR3 sequence is 13 residues long. The germline V and J ends were trimmed by 0 bases and 8 bases, with 10 bases remaining between them. CDR1 and CDR2 from the germline V gene are MNHEY and SVGAGI. The CDR3 DNA sequence: TGTGCCAGCAGTTACTCGATGGGGGTGGGCTACACCTTC. Translation: CASSYSMGVGYTF.

The CDR3 region is CASSYTTETEQFF. CDR3 sequence (DNA): TGTGCCAGCAGTTATACGACAGAAACCGAGCAGTTCTTC. The chain combines TRBV7-2 with TRBJ2-1, with D maybe TRBD1 (5 bases). The CDR3 totals 13 residues. Germline V lookup: CDR1 SGHTA, CDR2 FQGNSA. Trimming took 6 bases from V and 10 from J, leaving 16 bases between them.